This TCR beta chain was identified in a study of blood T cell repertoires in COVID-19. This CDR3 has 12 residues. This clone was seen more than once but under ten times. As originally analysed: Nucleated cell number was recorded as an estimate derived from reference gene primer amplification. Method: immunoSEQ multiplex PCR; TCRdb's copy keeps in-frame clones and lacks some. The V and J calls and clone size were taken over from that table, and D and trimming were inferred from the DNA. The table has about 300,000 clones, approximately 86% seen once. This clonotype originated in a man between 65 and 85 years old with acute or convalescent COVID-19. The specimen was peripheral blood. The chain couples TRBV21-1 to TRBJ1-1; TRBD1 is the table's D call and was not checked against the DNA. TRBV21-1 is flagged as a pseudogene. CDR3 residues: CASSKAGQAAFF. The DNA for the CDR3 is TGTGCCAGCAGCAAAGCTGGGCAGGCAGCTTTCTTT.